The 26 T cell receptor beta chains below come from one sample, sequenced in a study of blood T cell repertoires in COVID-19. TCRdb's copy holds only in-frame clones and misses some; the assay was immunoSEQ multiplex PCR. The sample holds about 75,000 clones, 70% to 85% seen once. What was sequenced was peripheral blood. The receptors originated from a woman aged 45-65 years with acute or convalescent COVID-19.

This clone was seen a handful of times. The chain recombines TRBV6-5 with TRBJ2-1; 9 nucleotides line up with TRBD2. The trim removed 5 bases at V and 4 bases at J, leaving 6 bases unmatched. Germline V CDR1 and CDR2: MNHEY, SVGAGI. The CDR3 contains 15 residues. The CDR3 DNA follows: TGTGCCAGCAGTACCCTAGCGGGGAGATACAATGAGCAGTTCTTC. Its translation: CASSTLAGRYNEQFF.

This chain connects TRBV29-1 to TRBJ2-7; 7 nucleotides match TRBD2. CDR3 length equals 14 residues. Germline CDR1 and CDR2: SQVTM and ANQGSEA. The V segment lost 4 bases and the J segment 0 bases; nucleotides outside the gene matches: 6. This chain's CDR3 is CSVALGGVSYEQYF. The CDR3 nucleotides read TGCAGCGTTGCGTTGGGAGGGGTCTCCTACGAGCAGTACTTC.

The chain uses TRBV6-5 and TRBJ2-1; 8 bases agree with TRBD2. Germline assignment: CDR1 MNHEY and CDR2 SVGAGI. The CDR3 loop spans 16 amino acids. J was trimmed by 7 bases and V by 4 bases; bases with no gene match: 12. In DNA form, the CDR3 reads TGTGCCAGCAGTTTCGCCGGGGCGGGAGGTGGTAATGAGCAGTTCTTC. Its protein is CASSFAGAGGGNEQFF.

This clone was seen a handful of times. The gene calls are TRBV7-2 and TRBJ1-2, with TRBD1 identical over 8 bases. The CDR3 loop spans 18 amino acids. CDR1 is SGHTA, CDR2 FQGNSA, per germline. Trimming took 5 bases from V and 0 from J; bases not matched to a gene: 14. Here the CDR3 reads CASSHQGTGYLSNYGYTF. In DNA form, the CDR3 reads TGTGCCAGCAGCCATCAGGGGACAGGTTACCTTTCTAACTATGGCTACACCTTC. The whole variable domain, remainder taken from reference TRBV7-2 and TRBJ1-2, is GAGVSQSPSNKVTEKGKDVELRCDPISGHTALYWYRQSLGQGLEFLIYFQGNSAPDKSGLPSDRFSAERTGGSVSTLTIQRTQQEDSAVYLCASSHQGTGYLSNYGYTFGSGTRLTVV.

The V gene is TRBV11-1, the J gene TRBJ2-2; a possible D gene is TRBD1 (6 bases). Trimming took off 3 bases at V and 1 base at J, with 9 bases between the two ends. CDR3 size: 15 residues. CDR1 is SGHAT and CDR2 is FQDESV in the germline V gene (reference sequence). The chain's CDR3 is CASSLLQGNTGELFF. The CDR3 nucleotides are TGTGCCAGCAGCTTGTTACAGGGGAACACCGGGGAGCTGTTTTTT.

The chain employs TRBV18 and TRBJ2-3; no clear D gene. The germline gives CDR1 KGHSH, CDR2 LQKENI. The CDR3 runs to 16 residues. The V and J ends lost 1 base and 0 bases respectively, with 11 bases between them. The CDR3 coding sequence is TGTGCCAGCTCACCACTGGGCAGAGCTAGCACAGATACGCAGTATTTT. This translates into CASSPLGRASTDTQYF.

The chain is built from TRBV5-4 and TRBJ2-7; 8 bases map to TRBD2. V lost 6 bases, J lost 2 bases, and 7 bases stayed unmatched. The CDR3 is 14 residues long. Germline V lookup: CDR1 SGHNT, CDR2 YYREEE (reference sequence). The CDR3, as DNA: TGTGCCAGCACCCGGAGCGGGAGACCCTACGAGCAGTACTTC. This codes for CASTRSGRPYEQYF.

This clone came up a few times. This chain links TRBV5-1 with TRBJ2-2, with D perhaps matching TRBD1 (6 bases). Germline V gene sequence: CDR1 SGHRS, CDR2 YFSETQ. Trimming cost V 4 bases and J 5 bases, with 15 bases left between them. The CDR3 contains 15 residues. The CDR3 region has the DNA TGCGCCAGCAGCCCCACACAGGGAAGTACCGGGGAGCTGTTTTTT. Translated: CASSPTQGSTGELFF.

The chain employs TRBV2 and TRBJ2-2, with a possible D match to TRBD2 (7 bases). Germline V gene lookup returns CDR1 SNHLY and CDR2 FYNNEI. This CDR3 is 14 amino acids long. The V end lost 10 bases, the J end lost 7 bases, and 19 bases lay between the germline ends. Written as DNA, the CDR3 is TGTGCCACGTCCACGGGGAGGGGGAACGGGGAGCTGTTTTTT. Amino acid sequence: CATSTGRGNGELFF.

The chain carries TRBV18 and TRBJ2-6; 8 nucleotides align to TRBD1. Germline CDR1 is KGHSH and CDR2 is LQKENI. This CDR3 contains 17 residues. J was trimmed by 0 bases and V by 3 bases; bases with no gene match: 4. In nucleotides, the CDR3 is TGTGCCAGCTCACCGGGACAGGCTACCTCTGGGGCCAACGTCCTGACTTTC. Its translation: CASSPGQATSGANVLTF. The full variable domain, its missing parts supplied by reference TRBV18 and TRBJ2-6, is NAGVMQNPRHLVRRRGQEARLRCSPMKGHSHVYWYRQLPEEGLKFMVYLQKENIIDESGMPKERFSAEFPKEGPSILRIQQVVRGDSAAYFCASSPGQATSGANVLTFGAGSRLTVL.

This clone was seen a few times. The chain is built from TRBV7-9 and TRBJ2-1; D might be TRBD2 (6 bases). Germline CDR1 is SEHNR and CDR2 is FQNEAQ (reference sequence). This CDR3 comprises 16 residues. V dropped 1 base and J dropped 9 bases, with 19 bases sitting between them. CDR3 loop: CASSLDSVRRDLEQFF. The DNA for the CDR3 is TGTGCCAGCAGCTTAGATTCTGTAAGGAGGGATCTTGAGCAGTTCTTC.

The chain carries TRBV18 and TRBJ2-7, with D tentatively TRBD1 (5 bases). The CDR3 loop spans 15 amino acids. Per the germline V gene, CDR1 is KGHSH and CDR2 is LQKENI. V lost 4 bases and J 0 bases, leaving 13 bases between the germline ends. In nucleotides, the CDR3 is TGTGCCAGCTCACACAGGTCAACCAGCTCCTACGAGCAGTACTTC. It codes for CASSHRSTSSYEQYF. Variable domain in full (rest from reference TRBV18 and TRBJ2-7): NAGVMQNPRHLVRRRGQEARLRCSPMKGHSHVYWYRQLPEEGLKFMVYLQKENIIDESGMPKERFSAEFPKEGPSILRIQQVVRGDSAAYFCASSHRSTSSYEQYFGPGTRLTVT.

This chain joins TRBV20-1 and TRBJ1-1, with 7 bases lining up with TRBD1. V dropped 8 bases and J dropped 11; count of bases not matched to a gene: 5. This CDR3 spans 9 amino acids. CDR1 is DFQATT and CDR2 is SNEGSKA in the germline V gene (reference sequence). The CDR3 sequence is CSLQGKAFF. The CDR3 DNA sequence: TGCAGTTTACAGGGGAAGGCTTTCTTT.

The gene calls are TRBV21-1 and TRBJ2-2; TRBD2 reflects the table's D call only, with no check against the DNA. TRBV21-1 is a listed pseudogene. The CDR3 has 17 residues. The CDR3 DNA sequence: TGTGCCACGACTAGTATAAAAGGAACCGGGGACACCGGGGAGCTGTTTTTT. Translating gives CATTSIKGTGDTGELFF.

The rearrangement uses TRBV9 and TRBJ1-4; 7 bases agree with TRBD1. The germline V gene encodes CDR1 SGDLS and CDR2 YYNGEE. The CDR3 length is 14 residues. V shed 0 bases, J shed 8 bases, and the junction held 4 bases outside the gene matches. Written as DNA, the CDR3 is TGTGCCAGCAGCGTAGATTCAGGGGGAGAAAAACTGTTTTTT. It is translated as CASSVDSGGEKLFF.

The chain recombines TRBV7-2 with TRBJ2-7, with 7 bases identical to TRBD1. J gave up 3 bases and V 2 bases, and 4 bases lay outside the gene matches. This CDR3 is built from 14 residues. Germline V gene lookup returns CDR1 SGHTA and CDR2 FQGNSA. The chain's CDR3 is CASSLQQGYYEQYF. In DNA, the CDR3 is TGTGCCAGCAGCTTACAACAGGGGTACTACGAGCAGTACTTC.

This chain uses TRBV10-3 with TRBJ2-2; D may be TRBD1 (6 bases). This CDR3 comprises 14 residues. The V gene's germline CDR1 is ENHRY and CDR2 SYGVKD. Trimming cost V 5 bases and J 7 bases, with 14 bases left between them. This CDR3 reads CAISKTRQDGELFF. As DNA, the CDR3 is TGTGCCATCAGTAAGACTCGACAGGACGGGGAGCTGTTTTTT.

The chain employs TRBV6-5 and TRBJ2-3; 7 bases map to TRBD2. The germline V gene has CDR1 MNHEY and CDR2 SVGAGI. The CDR3 loop spans 15 amino acids. V trimming: 1 base; J trimming: 2 bases; junction bases outside the gene matches: 3. The CDR3 loop reads CASSYLGGVTDTQYF. CDR3 sequence (DNA): TGTGCCAGCAGTTACTTGGGGGGGGTCACAGATACGCAGTATTTT.

The chain links TRBV28 to TRBJ2-3; TRBD1 agrees at 9 bases. CDR3 length: 13 residues. Germline-derived CDR1 and CDR2 are MDHEN and SYDVKM. Trimming at V came to 10 bases and at J to 3 bases, leaving 5 bases not matched to a gene. The CDR3 DNA is TGTGCCACGACGGGACAGGGTACAGATACGCAGTATTTT. It yields the protein CATTGQGTDTQYF.

V gene TRBV6-5 combines with J gene TRBJ2-3, with TRBD1 matching over 12 bases. CDR3 length equals 16 residues. The V gene end was trimmed by 1 base and the J gene end by 4 bases; junction bases not matched to a gene: 3. Germline CDR1 reads MNHEY; CDR2 reads SVGAGI. The CDR3 is CASSYWDRGRPDTQYF. The CDR3 bases are TGTGCCAGCAGTTACTGGGACAGGGGGCGCCCAGATACGCAGTATTTT.

This chain uses TRBV3-1 (or the pseudogene TRBV3-2) with TRBJ2-5, with D possibly matching TRBD1 (5 bases). Between the trimmed V and J ends, which lost 0 bases and 2 bases, there was a span of 10 bases. The CDR3 runs 15 residues. The germline gives CDR1 LGHDT, CDR2 YNNKEL (reference sequence). The CDR3 sequence: CASSQERGTQETQYF. The CDR3 DNA reads TGTGCCAGCAGCCAAGAAAGGGGAACGCAAGAGACCCAGTACTTC.

In DNA, the CDR3 is TGTGCCAGCAGCCAAGATTACCCCGGGGGAACTAATGAAAAACTGTTTTTT. Translating it yields CASSQDYPGGTNEKLFF. The chain couples TRBV3-1 (or the pseudogene TRBV3-2) to TRBJ1-4; tentatively, D is TRBD1 (5 bases). CDR1 and CDR2 from the germline V gene are LGHDT and YNNKEL (reference sequence). The CDR3 has 17 residues. With 0 bases removed from V and 1 base from J, the gap between germline ends came to 12 bases.

This chain joins TRBV4-1 and TRBJ2-3; 7 bases agree with TRBD1. V lost 5 bases and J lost 5; bases outside the gene matches: 10. The CDR3 is made up of 15 amino acids. In germline, CDR1 is MGHRA, CDR2 YSYEKL. CDR3 DNA sequence: TGCGCCAGCAGCGAGGGGGCTAGCTGGGTAGATACGCAGTATTTT. Translating it yields CASSEGASWVDTQYF.

The chain uses TRBV19 and TRBJ1-1; D call uncertain. CDR3 size: 12 residues. V was cut by 11 bases and J by 6 bases, with 16 bases left in between. Germline V lookup: CDR1 LNHDA, CDR2 SQIVND (reference sequence). CDR3 nucleotides: TGTGCCTCATCCCCCGGGGTGGCTGAAGCTTTCTTT. Its protein product is CASSPGVAEAFF.

The V gene is TRBV7-8, the J gene TRBJ2-7, with 14 bases matching TRBD2. This CDR3 comprises 17 residues. Trimming took 1 base from V and 2 from J; bases not matched to a gene: 4. The germline CDR1 and CDR2 sequences are SGHVS and FQNEAQ. The CDR3 DNA sequence: TGTGCCAGCAGCTTAGGGACTAGCGGGGGGACCGCCTACGAGCAGTACTTC. Translation: CASSLGTSGGTAYEQYF.

The chain is built from TRBV30 and TRBJ1-5, with a tentative D call TRBD1 (5 bases). Deletions cut 1 base from V and 7 bases from J, with 17 bases between. In germline, CDR1 is GTSNPN, CDR2 SVGIG (reference sequence). The CDR3 covers 15 residues. As DNA, the CDR3 is TGTGCCTGGAGTGATGTAGGGGCCTCTGGACAGCCCCAGCATTTT. As protein: CAWSDVGASGQPQHF.